One and the same sample provided the 2 T cell receptor beta chains below, sequenced in a study of T cells in Graves' hyperthyroidism and ophthalmopathy. Authors of the study amplified TCR beta CDR3 regions from RNA transcripts. The HTBI primer set drove a first-round RT-PCR of the TCR CDR3. TCRdb redid the calling of the multiplex PCR reads with MiXCR, one entry per CDR3 protein. The data contain 50,000 to 55,000 distinct CDR3 sequences, under 50% of them seen just once; the ten biggest clones take up roughly a tenth. Material for sequencing was blood. These receptor sequences come from a woman in her forties or fifties with Graves' ophthalmopathy.

This chain connects TRBV9 to TRBJ1-3, with 11 bases aligning to TRBD1. The CDR3 is 17 residues long. Trimming removed 4 bases from V and 2 bases from J; junction bases left unmatched: 8. Germline lookup yields CDR1 SGDLS and CDR2 YYNGEE. CDR3 sequence (DNA): TGTGCCAGCAGCTACGGGACAGGGGGGACGGCTGGAAACACCATATATTTT. This encodes CASSYGTGGTAGNTIYF.

The table lists this clonotype with many counts. This chain uses TRBV10-3 with TRBJ2-1, with TRBD1 matching 9 bases. V was clipped by 5 bases and J by 0 bases; unmatched bases: 5. The germline gives CDR1 ENHRY, CDR2 SYGVKD. The CDR3 is 16 residues long. CDR3 amino acids: CAISKQGASSYNEQFF. CDR3 DNA: TGTGCCATCAGTAAACAGGGGGCGAGCTCCTACAATGAGCAGTTCTTC.